The TCR beta chain under discussion was sequenced for a study of cytomegalovirus exposure and HLA in healthy donors. Overall study: Ancestry clustering placed more than 65% of 350 to 500 genotyped donors in the Caucasian-associated cluster. Findings and limits, study-wide: The study assumed roughly uniform donor sequencing depth for presence/absence analyses. Earlier analysis found most TCR beta V segments productive about 90% or about 30% of the time.

The germline gives CDR1 LNHDA, CDR2 SQIVND (reference sequence). The CDR3 runs to 13 residues. Germline trimming cut 6 bases from V and 7 bases from J; bases unmatched to any gene: 6. The PCR contained 60 Vbeta and 13 Jbeta primers. How the authors handled the data: Unique TCR beta chains totaled approximately 83 million in a later count, with roughly 11 million of them shared. TCRdb keeps only in-frame clones here, not all; method: immunoSEQ multiplex PCR. D and trimming were read from the DNA, whereas the V and J calls and clone size are those reported in that table. The sample has 150,000 to 200,000 clones; approximately 80% are singletons. As concerns this clone: The antigen remains undetermined.

Input material: PBMCs. This TCR came from a man between 60 and 75 years old in good health and CMV-seronegative. The chain joins TRBV19 to TRBJ1-5, with TRBD1 matching 7 bases. The CDR3: CASSRGKWQPQHF. CDR3 in DNA: TGTGCCAGTAGCAGGGGGAAGTGGCAGCCCCAGCATTTT.